One sample yielded the 22 T cell receptor beta chains listed below, sequenced in a study of cytomegalovirus exposure and HLA in healthy donors. The PCR had 60 Vbeta and 13 Jbeta primers. Method: immunoSEQ multiplex PCR; TCRdb's copy keeps in-frame clones and lacks some. The sample consists of approximately 170,000 clones, roughly 75% of them appearing once. Sequencing was done on a sample of PBMCs. All receptors derive from a man aged 25 to 40 in good health and CMV-seropositive.

The CDR3 loop reads CAWSPAGGSTDTQYF. CDR3 bases: TGTGCCTGGAGTCCCGCGGGGGGCAGCACAGATACGCAGTATTTT. The chain links TRBV30 to TRBJ2-3; 8 bases map to TRBD2. The CDR3 contains 15 residues. The V gene's germline CDR1 is GTSNPN and CDR2 SVGIG (reference sequence). V lost 2 bases and J lost 0; bases outside the gene matches: 4.

This chain connects TRBV30 to TRBJ1-1; 7 bases fit TRBD1. The CDR3 extends over 12 amino acids. The V segment lost 7 bases and the J segment 5 bases; nucleotides outside the gene matches: 7. Germline CDR1 GTSNPN, CDR2 SVGIG (reference sequence). The CDR3 protein is CALGGGRTEAFF. The CDR3 DNA reads as TGTGCCTTAGGGGGCGGGAGGACTGAAGCTTTCTTT. Using reference TRBV30 and TRBJ1-1 for the parts outside the CDR3, the full variable domain is SQTIHQWPATLVQPVGSPLSLECTVEGTSNPNLYWYRQAAGRGLQLLFYSVGIGQISSEVPQNLSASRPQDRQFILSSKKLLLSDSGFYLCALGGGRTEAFFGQGTRLTVV.

The rearrangement joins TRBV30 to TRBJ1-5, with 8 bases identical to TRBD1. The CDR3 sequence is 17 residues long. CDR1 and CDR2 from the germline V gene are GTSNPN and SVGIG (reference sequence). Trimming at V came to 2 bases and at J to 0 bases, leaving 9 bases not matched to a gene. The CDR3 protein is CAWSTAGGPYSNQPQHF. The CDR3 bases are TGTGCCTGGAGTACGGCAGGGGGCCCGTATAGCAATCAGCCCCAGCATTTT.

The V call is TRBV2, the J call TRBJ1-3; 8 bases line up with TRBD1. The CDR3 is 15 amino acids. Trimming cost V 5 bases and J 6 bases; bases outside gene matches: 9. Germline CDR1 SNHLY, CDR2 FYNNEI. The CDR3 DNA reads as TGTGCCAGCAGTTGGGGGAGGACAGGGCAAAACACCATATATTTT. Its translation: CASSWGRTGQNTIYF.

J is TRBJ1-4 and V is TRBV11-2; D call uncertain. V was clipped by 1 base and J by 0 bases, with 9 bases between them. The CDR3 sequence is 16 residues long. CDR1 is SGHAT and CDR2 is FQNNGV in the germline V gene. The CDR3 DNA reads as TGTGCCAGCAGCTTAGGAGGTCTCCCAACTAATGAAAAACTGTTTTTT. Its protein is CASSLGGLPTNEKLFF.

V is TRBV15 and J is TRBJ1-2; 8 bases fit TRBD1. J gave up 0 bases and V 5 bases, and 5 bases lay outside the gene matches. CDR1 LNHNV and CDR2 YYDKDF come from the germline V gene (reference sequence). This CDR3 region has 15 residues. CDR3 loop: CATSPRTGTNYGYTF. CDR3 bases: TGTGCCACCAGCCCCCGGACAGGGACTAACTATGGCTACACCTTC.

This chain uses TRBV30 with TRBJ2-2; D unclear. The CDR3 is 12 residues long. Germline V gene sequence: CDR1 GTSNPN, CDR2 SVGIG (reference sequence). Trimming pared 4 bases from V and 3 bases from J, leaving 6 bases between. CDR3 nucleotides: TGTGCCTGGATCGGAGACACCGGGGAGCTGTTTTTT. Amino acids: CAWIGDTGELFF. The full variable domain, its missing parts supplied by reference TRBV30 and TRBJ2-2, is SQTIHQWPATLVQPVGSPLSLECTVEGTSNPNLYWYRQAAGRGLQLLFYSVGIGQISSEVPQNLSASRPQDRQFILSSKKLLLSDSGFYLCAWIGDTGELFFGEGSRLTVL.

This chain connects TRBV5-1 to TRBJ2-5; possibly TRBD2 for D (5 bases). The germline gives CDR1 SGHRS, CDR2 YFSETQ. With 2 bases removed from V and 14 bases from J, the gap between germline ends came to 16 bases. The CDR3 spans 12 residues. CDR3 nucleotides: TGCGCCAGCAGCTTAACTGGGAGCGAGCAATACTTC. It encodes CASSLTGSEQYF.

This clone was seen only a few times. This rearrangement joins TRBV27 to TRBJ2-5, with 10 bases identical to TRBD2. V trimming: 6 bases; J trimming: 11 bases; junction bases outside the gene matches: 18. The CDR3 sequence is 16 residues long. CDR1 is MNHEY and CDR2 is SMNVEV in the germline V gene (reference sequence). The CDR3 region is CASRLQGLAGVGEQYF. Written as DNA, the CDR3 is TGTGCCAGCAGACTCCAGGGGCTAGCGGGAGTGGGGGAGCAGTACTTC.

This clone was counted only a few times. V usage is TRBV7-8 and J usage is TRBJ2-7, with TRBD2 matching 8 bases. Germline V lookup: CDR1 SGHVS, CDR2 FQNEAQ. Losses at the gene ends were 2 bases for V and 3 bases for J; bases not matched to a gene: 6. This CDR3 is 15 amino acids long. For the CDR3, the DNA is TGTGCCAGCAGCTTAACGGAGCGGGGGCTCTACGAGCAGTACTTC. Its protein is CASSLTERGLYEQYF.

This sequence joins TRBV6-5 and TRBJ1-2, with unresolved D. In germline, CDR1 is MNHEY, CDR2 SVGAGI. The CDR3 sequence is 15 residues long. Deletions cut 6 bases from V and 5 bases from J, with 19 bases between. The CDR3 spells CASRITNSRGYGYTF. For the CDR3, the DNA is TGTGCCAGCAGGATTACGAACTCTCGAGGGTATGGCTACACCTTC.

V usage is TRBV5-8 and J usage is TRBJ1-2, with unresolved D. This CDR3 region has 19 residues. Germline values: CDR1 SGHTS, CDR2 YDEGEE. V was trimmed by 0 bases and J by 0 bases, leaving 21 bases between them. The CDR3 loop is CASSLVVTGFLGANYGYTF. In DNA, the CDR3 is TGTGCCAGCAGCTTGGTTGTAACGGGGTTCCTCGGGGCTAACTATGGCTACACCTTC.

The J gene is TRBJ1-3, the V gene TRBV6-1; 8 bases are a match to TRBD1. The CDR3 has 15 amino acids. Germline V CDR1 and CDR2: MNHNS, SASEGT. The V gene end was trimmed by 8 bases and the J gene end by 4 bases; junction bases not matched to a gene: 10. CDR3 sequence: CASRLRGLGGNTIYF. CDR3 DNA: TGTGCCAGCCGACTCAGGGGGCTGGGAGGAAACACCATATATTTT.

This clone has more than one count but fewer than ten. The chain has TRBV30 and TRBJ2-1; D is unclear. This CDR3 has 13 amino acids. Trimming took off 2 bases at V and 4 bases at J, with 9 bases between the two ends. Germline lookup yields CDR1 GTSNPN and CDR2 SVGIG (reference sequence). CDR3 protein: CAWSLGGYNEQFF. In DNA, the CDR3 is TGTGCCTGGAGTTTAGGCGGATACAATGAGCAGTTCTTC.

This clone occurred a few times. The chain is built from TRBV25-1 and TRBJ1-1, with D perhaps matching TRBD1 (5 bases). The CDR3 is 12 amino acids. Germline CDR1 is MGHDK and CDR2 is SYGVNS. Trimming took off 2 bases at V and 5 bases at J, with 6 bases between the two ends. This CDR3 reads CASSEDRTEAFF. DNA of the CDR3: TGTGCCAGCAGTGAAGACAGAACTGAAGCTTTCTTT.

Worth noting for this clone: One end of the junction varies from germline; a read error may be responsible. The V call is TRBV19, the J call TRBJ2-7; no reliable D call. Looked up from germline, CDR1 is LNHDA and CDR2 is SQIVND (reference sequence). The CDR3 sequence is 13 residues long. The CDR3 nucleotides read TGTGCCAGTAGTTTAGACTTGTCCTACGAGCAGTACTTC. Its translation is CASSLDLSYEQYF.

The chain couples TRBV5-1 to TRBJ1-6; 7 nucleotides align to TRBD1. Trimming removed 4 bases from V and 8 bases from J; junction bases left unmatched: 9. Germline V CDR1 and CDR2: SGHRS, YFSETQ. The CDR3 is 15 residues long. CDR3 in DNA: TGCGCCAGCAGCCGAACCGGGACAGATTATTCACCCCTCCACTTT. The encoded protein is CASSRTGTDYSPLHF.

V usage is TRBV9 and J usage is TRBJ1-2; 7 bases line up with TRBD1. The J segment lost 4 bases and the V segment lost 3 bases, leaving 9 bases of the junction unmatched. The CDR3 length is 15 residues. The germline CDR1 and CDR2 sequences are SGDLS and YYNGEE. The CDR3 loop reads CASSASLTGLYGYTF. In DNA, the CDR3 is TGTGCCAGCAGCGCTAGCCTGACAGGGCTCTATGGCTACACCTTC.

This clone showed up just a few times. Other DNA sequences within the sample encode an identical CDR3. CDR3 nucleotides: TGTGCCAGCTCACCTACGGCAGGGCAAGAGACCCAGTACTTC. It codes for CASSPTAGQETQYF. The chain joins TRBV18 to TRBJ2-5; a weak D match, TRBD1 (5 bases). The CDR3 runs 14 residues. Trimming stripped 3 bases from V and 2 bases from J, with 10 bases between. Germline V gene data show CDR1 as KGHSH and CDR2 as LQKENI. Based on the CDR3 plus reference TRBV18 and TRBJ2-5, the full variable domain is NAGVMQNPRHLVRRRGQEARLRCSPMKGHSHVYWYRQLPEEGLKFMVYLQKENIIDESGMPKERFSAEFPKEGPSILRIQQVVRGDSAAYFCASSPTAGQETQYFGPGTRLLVL.

The V and J genes are TRBV7-2 and TRBJ1-4; D possibly corresponds to TRBD1 (5 bases). With 5 bases removed from V and 3 bases from J, the gap between germline ends came to 16 bases. CDR1 and CDR2 from the germline V gene are SGHTA and FQGNSA. CDR3 length: 16 residues. CDR3 residues: CASSLTKGSSNEKLFF. DNA of the CDR3: TGTGCCAGCAGCCTTACCAAGGGGTCATCTAATGAAAAACTGTTTTTT.

The chain has TRBV9 and TRBJ1-2; TRBD1 agrees at 7 bases. The length of the CDR3 is 14 residues. The germline CDR1 and CDR2 sequences are SGDLS and YYNGEE. The V segment lost 0 bases and the J segment 6 bases; nucleotides outside the gene matches: 5. CDR3 bases: TGTGCCAGCAGCGTAGGAAAGGGGGCGGATGGCTACACCTTC. This codes for CASSVGKGADGYTF.

This rearrangement joins TRBV6-1 to TRBJ1-5; D remains unclear. Germline CDR1 MNHNS, CDR2 SASEGT. CDR3 length: 13 amino acids. The V gene lost 2 bases and the J gene lost 4 bases, with 6 bases spanning the gap. CDR3 sequence: CASSEFTNQPQHF. CDR3 nucleotides: TGTGCCAGCAGTGAATTCACTAATCAGCCCCAGCATTTT.